These 21 T cell receptor beta chains came from one sample sequenced in a study of blood T cell repertoires in COVID-19. Libraries were prepared by immunoSEQ multiplex PCR; TCRdb keeps only in-frame clonotypes and omits some of them. The repertoire includes approximately 330,000 clones, about 86% of them detected once, and roughly 4.2% sits in the top ten. Sequenced material: PBMCs or T cells enriched from blood (not recorded which). Source of these receptors: a woman aged 40 to 50 with acute COVID-19.

V and J are TRBV14 and TRBJ2-3; D is ambiguous. Trimming removed 2 bases from V and 3 bases from J, with 12 bases in between. The CDR3 sequence is 15 residues long. Germline assignment: CDR1 SGHDN and CDR2 FVKESK. CDR3 DNA: TGTGCCAGCAGCCAACAACAGTTGTCGACAGATACGCAGTATTTT. Its protein product is CASSQQQLSTDTQYF.

The rearrangement joins TRBV6-2 or TRBV6-3 to TRBJ2-7; TRBD2 matches 7 bases. CDR3 length: 18 amino acids. Germline CDR1 is MNHEY and CDR2 is SVGEGT. V trimming: 1 base; J trimming: 3 bases; junction bases outside the gene matches: 15. This CDR3 is CASSYFPTTGGSFYEQYF. In nucleotides, the CDR3 is TGTGCCAGCAGTTACTTCCCGACCACGGGAGGCTCCTTCTACGAGCAGTACTTC.

The chain carries TRBV4-1 and TRBJ1-2; D call uncertain. The CDR3 has 14 residues. The germline V gene has CDR1 MGHRA and CDR2 YSYEKL. Trimming stripped 0 bases from V and 3 bases from J, with 8 bases between. CDR3 region: CASSQEPDYYGYTF. In nucleotides, the CDR3 is TGCGCCAGCAGCCAAGAACCTGACTACTATGGCTACACCTTC.

Here the CDR3 reads CASKGDREDTEAFF. As DNA, the CDR3 is TGTGCCAGTAAGGGGGACAGGGAGGATACTGAAGCTTTCTTT. The chain combines TRBV19 with TRBJ1-1; TRBD1 matches at 9 bases. In germline, CDR1 is LNHDA, CDR2 SQIVND (reference sequence). Trimming removed 7 bases from V and 5 bases from J; junction bases left unmatched: 8. This CDR3 comprises 14 residues.

The chain recombines TRBV10-3 with TRBJ1-2, with 7 bases identical to TRBD1. V dropped 6 bases and J dropped 0; count of bases not matched to a gene: 16. The germline gives CDR1 ENHRY, CDR2 SYGVKD. The CDR3 sequence is 18 residues long. CDR3 residues: CAISRQGGQMYTNYGYTF. DNA of the CDR3: TGTGCCATCAGCCGACAGGGTGGCCAAATGTACACTAACTATGGCTACACCTTC.

In nucleotides, the CDR3 is TGTGCCAGCAGCCAGAACACCGGGGAGCTGTTTTTT. Translated: CASSQNTGELFF. The chain carries TRBV9 and TRBJ2-2, with D hard to call. The ends were cut back, 4 bases at V and 1 base at J, with 2 bases in the middle. This CDR3 is 12 amino acids long. Germline assignment: CDR1 SGDLS and CDR2 YYNGEE.

The chain carries TRBV7-8 and TRBJ2-3, with 8 bases lining up with TRBD2. From germline, CDR1 is SGHVS and CDR2 FQNEAQ. V was pared by 5 bases and J by 6 bases, with 7 bases of the junction left unmatched. This CDR3 spans 14 amino acids. The CDR3 coding sequence is TGTGCCAGCAGCCTCGGACTAGCCGGGGATACGCAGTATTTT. It specifies CASSLGLAGDTQYF.

The rearrangement uses TRBV4-2 and TRBJ1-3; unclear D gene. The CDR3 contains 14 residues. CDR1 is LGHNA and CDR2 is YNFKEQ in the germline V gene. V was cut by 2 bases and J by 0 bases, with 5 bases left in between. The CDR3: CASSQLVSGNTIYF. Here the CDR3 DNA reads TGTGCCAGCAGCCAATTAGTCTCTGGAAACACCATATATTTT.

V usage is TRBV7-9 and J usage is TRBJ2-5; D is unresolved. V lost 5 bases to trimming and J lost 4 bases, with 5 bases between them. In germline, CDR1 is SEHNR, CDR2 FQNEAQ (reference sequence). The CDR3 spans 11 residues. CDR3 loop: CASSARETQYF. For the CDR3, the DNA is TGTGCCAGCAGCGCCAGAGAGACCCAGTACTTC.

V and J are TRBV2 and TRBJ2-5, with TRBD2 identical over 14 bases. The CDR3 contains 17 residues. V shed 9 bases and J 2 bases; nucleotides not matched to a gene: 11. Germline V gene sequence: CDR1 SNHLY, CDR2 FYNNEI. The CDR3 spells CASRPGLAGERQETQYF. The CDR3 nucleotides are TGTGCCAGTAGACCGGGACTAGCGGGGGAAAGACAAGAGACCCAGTACTTC.

The chain recombines TRBV19 with TRBJ1-2; 8 positions agree with TRBD1. Germline lookup yields CDR1 LNHDA and CDR2 SQIVND (reference sequence). There are 15 residues in the CDR3. After removal of 2 bases from V and 7 bases from J, the junction contained 9 bases not matched to a gene. The CDR3 region has the DNA TGTGCCAGTAGTATACCGGGACAGGTCGGATTTGGCTACACCTTC. Protein product: CASSIPGQVGFGYTF.

V usage is TRBV27 and J usage is TRBJ1-2; 8 bases agree with TRBD1. The ends lost 8 bases at V and 8 bases at J; junction bases unmatched: 4. Germline V gene sequence: CDR1 MNHEY, CDR2 SMNVEV (reference sequence). CDR3 size: 11 residues. The CDR3 nucleotides are TGTGCCAGCCGAGACAGGGGAGGCTACACCTTC. It translates to CASRDRGGYTF.

J is TRBJ2-3 and V is TRBV28, with 8 bases that match TRBD1. This CDR3 comprises 19 residues. V shed 1 base, J shed 2 bases, and the junction held 14 bases outside the gene matches. Germline assignment: CDR1 MDHEN and CDR2 SYDVKM. CDR3 DNA: TGTGCCAGCAGTTTATCCCCAGGGGGCACCCCACTAGACACAGATACGCAGTATTTT. It specifies CASSLSPGGTPLDTDTQYF. Full variable domain (outside the CDR3, taken from reference TRBV28 and TRBJ2-3): DVKVTQSSRYLVKRTGEKVFLECVQDMDHENMFWYRQDPGLGLRLIYFSYDVKMKEKGDIPEGYSVSREKKERFSLILESASTNQTSMYLCASSLSPGGTPLDTDTQYFGPGTRLTVL.

V gene TRBV5-1 combines with J gene TRBJ2-7; weak D call: TRBD2 (5 bases). There are 12 residues in the CDR3. Germline assignment: CDR1 SGHRS and CDR2 YFSETQ. V was trimmed by 4 bases and J by 4 bases, leaving 9 bases between them. CDR3 protein: CASSLGGYEQYF. CDR3 DNA: TGCGCCAGCAGCCTCGGAGGTTACGAGCAGTACTTC.

V is TRBV2 and J is TRBJ2-3; TRBD2 matches 9 bases. Germline values: CDR1 SNHLY, CDR2 FYNNEI. The length of the CDR3 is 15 residues. V shed 1 base and J 1 base; nucleotides not matched to a gene: 0. The DNA of the CDR3 is TGTGCCAGCAGTGAAGGCGGGGGGGGCACAGATACGCAGTATTTT. Translating it yields CASSEGGGGTDTQYF.

The V and J genes are TRBV28 and TRBJ1-5; D ambiguous. Germline V gives CDR1 MDHEN, CDR2 SYDVKM. V lost 3 bases and J 4 bases, leaving 13 bases between the germline ends. The CDR3 covers 15 residues. The CDR3 DNA is TGTGCCAGCAGTTTGATGGTGTCAGGAAATCAGCCCCAGCATTTT. Protein: CASSLMVSGNQPQHF.

This sequence joins TRBV10-3 and TRBJ1-4; D not resolved. The germline V gene has CDR1 ENHRY and CDR2 SYGVKD. The germline V and J ends were trimmed by 4 bases and 3 bases, with 12 bases remaining between them. The CDR3 consists of 15 residues. This CDR3 reads CAISGHGAANEKLFF. CDR3 sequence (DNA): TGTGCCATCAGTGGACACGGAGCGGCTAATGAAAAACTGTTTTTT.

V is TRBV3-1 (or the pseudogene TRBV3-2) and J is TRBJ2-1, with 13 bases matching TRBD2. The germline V gene encodes CDR1 LGHDT and CDR2 YNNKEL (reference sequence). V shed 4 bases, J shed 8 bases, and the junction held 5 bases outside the gene matches. The length of the CDR3 is 15 residues. The CDR3 region is CASSLGTSGIDEQFF. DNA of the CDR3: TGTGCCAGCAGCCTCGGGACTAGCGGGATCGATGAGCAGTTCTTC.

The chain has TRBV7-2 and TRBJ1-5, with D uncertain. CDR1 and CDR2 from the germline V gene are SGHTA and FQGNSA. V lost 7 bases and J lost 3, with 7 bases in between. The CDR3 has 12 residues. The CDR3 sequence: CASNSPNQPQHF. The DNA for the CDR3 is TGTGCCAGCAACTCACCCAATCAGCCCCAGCATTTT.

The V call is TRBV19, the J call TRBJ1-2; TRBD1 might be the D (5 bases). Trimming cost V 7 bases and J 6 bases, with 18 bases left between them. This CDR3 has 14 amino acids. CDR1 and CDR2 (germline): LNHDA, SQIVND (reference sequence). Written as DNA, the CDR3 is TGTGCCAGTAAGGGCCCGACCGTCAGGGATGGCTACACCTTC. This codes for CASKGPTVRDGYTF. Looking up the rest from reference TRBV19 and TRBJ1-2 gives the full variable domain: DGGITQSPKYLFRKEGQNVTLSCEQNLNHDAMYWYRQDPGQGLRLIYYSQIVNDFQKGDIAEGYSVSREKKESFPLTVTSAQKNPTAFYLCASKGPTVRDGYTFGSGTRLTVV.

The genes are TRBV7-8 and TRBJ2-3, with 10 bases fitting TRBD2. The CDR3 has 15 amino acids. CDR1 is SGHVS, CDR2 FQNEAQ, per germline. With V trimmed by 5 bases and J by 2 bases, 4 bases remained unmatched. CDR3 in amino acids: CASSPGLADTDTQYF. CDR3 nucleotide sequence: TGTGCCAGCAGCCCTGGACTAGCGGACACAGATACGCAGTATTTT.